The 21 T cell receptor beta chains listed next were all sequenced from one sample in a study of identifying expanded T cells in peripheral blood. Using immunoSEQ multiplex PCR, the repertoire was profiled, and TCRdb retains in-frame clones only, with some absent. The sample has 110,000 or so clones, around 90% seen once; the top ten hold 7% to 9%. Sequencing was carried out using blood. These receptors all stem from a person aged 18 to 70 in good health.

The V call is TRBV14, the J call TRBJ2-1; no firm D call. Germline CDR1 reads SGHDN; CDR2 reads FVKESK. This CDR3 is built from 15 residues. V was clipped by 3 bases and J by 0 bases, with 9 bases between them. This chain's CDR3 is CASSQGSSSYNEQFF. The CDR3 DNA reads as TGTGCCAGCAGCCAGGGTAGTAGCTCCTACAATGAGCAGTTCTTC.

The V gene is TRBV25-1, the J gene TRBJ2-1; D possibly corresponds to TRBD1 (6 bases). This CDR3 contains 15 residues. Trimming shortened V by 3 bases and J by 8 bases, and 17 bases separated the two germline ends. Per germline, CDR1 MGHDK and CDR2 SYGVNS. The CDR3 DNA reads as TGTGCCAGCAGTGACCATACAGGGTTTGGCGATGAGCAGTTCTTC. This encodes CASSDHTGFGDEQFF.

This chain joins TRBV5-1 and TRBJ2-1; D could derive from TRBD1 or TRBD2 (5 bases each). The CDR3 totals 15 residues. The germline V gene encodes CDR1 SGHRS and CDR2 YFSETQ. Trimming left V 5 bases short and J 1 base short, with 13 bases between. The CDR3 DNA is TGCGCCAGCAGTGACGGGACCGTTTCCTACAATGAGCAGTTCTTC. This translates into CASSDGTVSYNEQFF.

The genes are TRBV28 and TRBJ1-2, with TRBD1 identical over 7 bases. Losses at the gene ends were 9 bases for V and 4 bases for J; bases not matched to a gene: 5. The CDR3 consists of 12 residues. Germline CDR1 MDHEN, CDR2 SYDVKM. CDR3 nucleotide sequence: TGTGCCAGTGTAACAGGGGCCTATGGCTACACCTTC. Protein product: CASVTGAYGYTF.

The V and J genes are TRBV5-1 and TRBJ1-3, with D unclear. This CDR3 comprises 15 residues. From germline, CDR1 is SGHRS and CDR2 YFSETQ. Trimming took off 0 bases at V and 0 bases at J, with 7 bases between the two ends. CDR3 DNA sequence: TGCGCCAGCAGCTTGGGGGCAGGCTCTGGAAACACCATATATTTT. Translating gives CASSLGAGSGNTIYF.

This chain uses TRBV27 with TRBJ2-5, with 16 bases identical to TRBD2. Germline V lookup: CDR1 MNHEY, CDR2 SMNVEV (reference sequence). The length of the CDR3 is 20 residues. After removal of 6 bases from V and 2 bases from J, the junction contained 15 bases not matched to a gene. The CDR3 DNA reads TGTGCCAGCAGCCGTACCGGGACTAGCGGGAGGGGGGTGAGGCAAGAGACCCAGTACTTC. This encodes CASSRTGTSGRGVRQETQYF.

As DNA, the CDR3 is TGTGCCAGCAGCCGTCGGCAGGGGCCCTACGAGCAGTACTTC. Amino acid sequence: CASSRRQGPYEQYF. The chain carries TRBV7-8 and TRBJ2-7, with D perhaps matching TRBD1 (6 bases). This CDR3 has 14 amino acids. V was pared by 5 bases and J by 2 bases, with 13 bases between. Germline CDR1 and CDR2: SGHVS and FQNEAQ.

The V and J genes are TRBV28 and TRBJ2-3; D unresolved. The CDR3 runs 14 residues. The V and J ends lost 7 bases and 2 bases respectively, with 13 bases between them. Germline V gene lookup returns CDR1 MDHEN and CDR2 SYDVKM. CDR3: CASIPRPYTDTQYF. Written as DNA, the CDR3 is TGTGCCAGCATCCCCAGACCATACACAGATACGCAGTATTTT.

This chain joins TRBV2 and TRBJ2-1, with D unclear. Germline V gene data show CDR1 as SNHLY and CDR2 as FYNNEI. The CDR3 sequence is 15 residues long. V lost 4 bases, J lost 2 bases, and 12 bases lay in between. The chain's CDR3 is CASSVSRKTYNEQFF. Written as DNA, the CDR3 is TGTGCCAGCAGTGTGAGTAGAAAGACCTACAATGAGCAGTTCTTC.

The chain couples TRBV7-6 to TRBJ2-5, with 9 bases matching TRBD2. The germline V gene has CDR1 SGHVS and CDR2 FNYEAQ. After removal of 5 bases from V and 2 bases from J, the junction contained 3 bases not matched to a gene. The CDR3 consists of 14 residues. The CDR3 region has the DNA TGTGCCAGCAGCCGGACTAGCGAACAAGAGACCCAGTACTTC. Its translation: CASSRTSEQETQYF. Variable domain in full (rest from reference TRBV7-6 and TRBJ2-5): GAGVSQSPRYKVTKRGQDVALRCDPISGHVSLYWYRQALGQGPEFLTYFNYEAQQDKSGLPNDRFSAERPEGSISTLTIQRTEQRDSAMYRCASSRTSEQETQYFGPGTRLLVL.

The chain uses TRBV29-1 and TRBJ1-5; 8 bases agree with TRBD1. CDR1 is SQVTM and CDR2 is ANQGSEA in the germline V gene. CDR3 length: 13 residues. V shed 7 bases and J 2 bases; nucleotides not matched to a gene: 4. The CDR3 here is CSGTTGGNQPQHF. CDR3 in DNA: TGCAGCGGTACGACAGGGGGCAATCAGCCCCAGCATTTT.

This clone was seen a handful of times. The rearrangement joins TRBV10-3 to TRBJ1-2, with TRBD1 as a possible D gene (5 bases). Germline CDR1 ENHRY, CDR2 SYGVKD. This CDR3 spans 14 amino acids. V shed 0 bases and J shed 2 bases, with 7 bases lying between them. The CDR3 region is CAISESPGNYGYTF. The CDR3 region has the DNA TGTGCCATCAGTGAGTCGCCAGGGAACTATGGCTACACCTTC.

The rearrangement joins TRBV7-3 to TRBJ1-1; 9 positions match TRBD1. Germline loops: CDR1 SGHTA, CDR2 FQGTGA. The CDR3 sequence is 14 residues long. Unmatched junction bases numbered 3, after V lost 3 bases and J lost 4 bases. CDR3 nucleotides: TGTGCCAGCAGCTTGGGACAGGGAAGCACTGAAGCTTTCTTT. Encoded protein: CASSLGQGSTEAFF.

A single count supports this clone. The rearrangement links TRBV6-4 to TRBJ2-1; 10 positions match TRBD1. Unmatched junction bases numbered 5, after V lost 6 bases and J lost 9 bases. Germline V lookup: CDR1 MRHNA, CDR2 SNTAGT. This CDR3 is built from 13 residues. The CDR3 region is CASRDRGEGEQFF. The CDR3 bases are TGTGCCAGCAGGGACAGGGGGGAAGGTGAGCAGTTCTTC.

This clone was seen just once. The chain recombines TRBV9 with TRBJ2-1; 10 nucleotides match TRBD2. This CDR3 spans 15 amino acids. Germline V gives CDR1 SGDLS, CDR2 YYNGEE. V dropped 4 bases and J dropped 5; count of bases not matched to a gene: 6. Written as DNA, the CDR3 is TGTGCCAGCAGCTCACTAGCGGGGAGCCACAATGAGCAGTTCTTC. Amino acids: CASSSLAGSHNEQFF.

The rearrangement uses TRBV30 and TRBJ1-1; D may be TRBD1 (5 bases). Germline-derived CDR1 and CDR2 are GTSNPN and SVGIG (reference sequence). This CDR3 contains 14 residues. Trimming took 2 bases from V and 1 from J, leaving 11 bases between them. The CDR3: CAWSRGLGNTEAFF. For the CDR3, the DNA is TGTGCCTGGAGTCGGGGCCTCGGGAACACTGAAGCTTTCTTT.

The gene calls are TRBV29-1 and TRBJ2-2; 10 bases fit TRBD2. The CDR3 length is 14 residues. CDR1 and CDR2 (germline): SQVTM, ANQGSEA. The ends lost 7 bases at V and 1 base at J; junction bases unmatched: 3. The CDR3 nucleotides read TGCAGCGCTAGACTAGCGGGGAACACCGGGGAGCTGTTTTTT. Translation: CSARLAGNTGELFF.

The chain has TRBV6-5 and TRBJ1-1; TRBD1 matches at 10 bases. V shed 6 bases, J shed 10 bases, and the junction held 8 bases outside the gene matches. Per the germline V gene, CDR1 is MNHEY and CDR2 is SVGAGI. The CDR3 runs to 13 residues. The CDR3 loop reads CASRTSTGGAAFF. Written as DNA, the CDR3 is TGTGCCAGCAGAACTTCGACAGGGGGCGCAGCTTTCTTT.

The rearrangement joins TRBV5-4 to TRBJ2-5, with D possibly matching TRBD2 (5 bases). The ends were cut back, 3 bases at V and 5 bases at J, with 14 bases in the middle. This CDR3 comprises 14 residues. Germline assignment: CDR1 SGHNT and CDR2 YYREEE (reference sequence). The CDR3 protein is CASSSGSLAETQYF. CDR3 coding DNA: TGTGCCAGCAGCTCGGGGAGTTTGGCGGAGACCCAGTACTTC.

The chain is built from TRBV5-6 and TRBJ2-4, with 8 bases identical to TRBD1. Trimming took 4 bases from V and 5 from J; bases not matched to a gene: 2. In germline, CDR1 is SGHDT, CDR2 YYEEEE. The CDR3 has 13 amino acids. CDR3 residues: CASSLTGENIQYF. The DNA for the CDR3 is TGTGCCAGCAGCCTGACAGGGGAAAACATTCAGTACTTC.

The J gene is TRBJ2-7, the V gene TRBV4-1, with D possibly being TRBD1 or TRBD2 (6 bases each). This CDR3 region has 15 residues. Looked up from germline, CDR1 is MGHRA and CDR2 is YSYEKL. The V gene lost 4 bases and the J gene lost 3 bases, with 16 bases spanning the gap. CDR3: CASSLYRGRDYEQYF. CDR3 in DNA: TGCGCCAGCAGCCTCTATCGGGGGCGGGACTACGAGCAGTACTTC.